The 7 T cell receptor beta chains below were found in one sample sequenced in a study of T cell changes during pregnancy in multiple sclerosis. Profiled with immunoSEQ multiplex PCR; TCRdb holds only in-frame clones, not every one. The sample includes around 60,000 clones, 90% to 95% of them seen just once. The material sequenced was peripheral blood, taken after pregnancy. These receptors all come from a female donor with multiple sclerosis, enrolled in a pregnancy study.

The CDR3 protein is CASSLRAGPPHEQYF. The DNA of the CDR3 is TGTGCCAGCAGTTTACGGGCGGGTCCCCCCCACGAGCAGTACTTC. The chain combines TRBV28 with TRBJ2-7; TRBD2 is a possible D gene (5 bases). CDR3 length: 15 amino acids. The germline gives CDR1 MDHEN, CDR2 SYDVKM. V was clipped by 2 bases and J by 5 bases, with 16 bases between them.

This chain uses TRBV2 with TRBJ1-4; D may be TRBD1 (5 bases). V shed 6 bases and J shed 8 bases, with 13 bases lying between them. The CDR3 covers 13 residues. Per the germline V gene, CDR1 is SNHLY and CDR2 is FYNNEI. DNA for the CDR3: TGTGCCAGCAGGGCAGGGATAGAAGAAAAACTGTTTTTT. Its protein product is CASRAGIEEKLFF.

The chain is built from TRBV7-9 and TRBJ1-5; 7 nucleotides align to TRBD1. V trimming: 5 bases; J trimming: 4 bases; junction bases outside the gene matches: 8. Germline values: CDR1 SEHNR, CDR2 FQNEAQ (reference sequence). This CDR3 spans 15 amino acids. CDR3 protein: CASSSDRAFNQPQHF. CDR3 nucleotides: TGTGCCAGCAGCAGCGACAGGGCCTTTAATCAGCCCCAGCATTTT.

This chain uses TRBV19 with TRBJ2-2, with 11 bases that match TRBD1. In germline, CDR1 is LNHDA, CDR2 SQIVND (reference sequence). The CDR3 has 15 amino acids. V shed 5 bases and J 8 bases; nucleotides not matched to a gene: 7. CDR3 residues: CASSLRDRGTGELFF. DNA of the CDR3: TGTGCCAGTAGTTTAAGGGACAGGGGGACTGGGGAGCTGTTTTTT. The complete variable domain, with remaining parts taken from reference TRBV19 and TRBJ2-2, reads DGGITQSPKYLFRKEGQNVTLSCEQNLNHDAMYWYRQDPGQGLRLIYYSQIVNDFQKGDIAEGYSVSREKKESFPLTVTSAQKNPTAFYLCASSLRDRGTGELFFGEGSRLTVL.

This rearrangement joins TRBV19 to TRBJ2-7; 9 bases are a match to TRBD2. This CDR3 region has 14 residues. In germline, CDR1 is LNHDA, CDR2 SQIVND (reference sequence). V was pared by 3 bases and J by 5 bases, with 5 bases of the junction left unmatched. The CDR3 here is CASSIGTSFDEQYF. The CDR3 DNA reads TGTGCCAGTAGTATTGGGACTAGCTTCGACGAGCAGTACTTC.

The chain recombines TRBV11-2 with TRBJ2-7; D may be TRBD2 (7 bases). Per the germline V gene, CDR1 is SGHAT and CDR2 is FQNNGV. Trimming shortened V by 1 base and J by 3 bases, and 19 bases separated the two germline ends. The CDR3 is 17 residues long. The CDR3 here is CASSLGQGTTGGYEQYF. As DNA, the CDR3 is TGTGCCAGCAGCTTAGGCCAGGGGACGACGGGAGGCTACGAGCAGTACTTC. The full variable domain, in which reference TRBV11-2 and TRBJ2-7 provide the parts outside the CDR3, is EAGVAQSPRYKIIEKRQSVAFWCNPISGHATLYWYQQILGQGPKLLIQFQNNGVVDDSQLPKDRFSAERLKGVDSTLKIQPAKLEDSAVYLCASSLGQGTTGGYEQYFGPGTRLTVT.

The chain employs TRBV18 and TRBJ2-3; D might be TRBD2 (6 bases). The CDR3 is made up of 16 amino acids. CDR1 and CDR2 from the germline V gene are KGHSH and LQKENI. Trimming removed 3 bases at V and 0 bases at J, with 13 bases between. The CDR3 DNA reads as TGTGCCAGCTCACCGGATAGCGGAGTGAGCACAGATACGCAGTATTTT. The encoded protein is CASSPDSGVSTDTQYF.